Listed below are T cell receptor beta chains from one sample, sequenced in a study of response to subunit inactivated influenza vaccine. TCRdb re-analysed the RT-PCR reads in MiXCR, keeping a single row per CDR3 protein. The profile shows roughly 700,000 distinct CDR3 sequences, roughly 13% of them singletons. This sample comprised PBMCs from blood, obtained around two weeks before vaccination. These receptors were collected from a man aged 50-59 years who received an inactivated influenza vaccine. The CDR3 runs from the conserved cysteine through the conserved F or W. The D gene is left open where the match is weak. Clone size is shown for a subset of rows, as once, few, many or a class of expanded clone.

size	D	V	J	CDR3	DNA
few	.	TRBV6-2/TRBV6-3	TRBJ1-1	CASSYSMETRTEAFF	TGTGCCAGCAGTTACTCAATGGAGACAAGGACTGAAGCTTTCTTT
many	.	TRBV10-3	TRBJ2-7	CAISDRGKTGRYYEQYF	TGTGCCATCAGTGATCGCGGAAAGACAGGAAGGTACTACGAGCAGTACTTC
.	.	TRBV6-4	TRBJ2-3	CASSERWNSDTQYF	TGTGCCAGCAGTGAGCGATGGAACTCAGATACGCAGTATTTT
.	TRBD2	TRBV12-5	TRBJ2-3	CASGLGVAGGGADTQYF	TGTGCTAGTGGTTTGGGGGTAGCGGGGGGCGGAGCAGATACGCAATATTTT
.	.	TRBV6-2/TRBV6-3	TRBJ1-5	CASSSYRENQPQHF	TGTGCCAGCAGTTCCTACAGGGAAAATCAGCCCCAGCATTTT
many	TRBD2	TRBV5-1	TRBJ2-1	CASSPSFSGAYNEQFF	TGCGCCAGCAGCCCTAGCTTTAGCGGGGCCTACAATGAGCAGTTCTTC
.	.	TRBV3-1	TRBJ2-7	CASSQPTGPDYEQYF	TGTGCCAGCAGCCAACCAACAGGGCCCGACTACGAGCAGTACTTC
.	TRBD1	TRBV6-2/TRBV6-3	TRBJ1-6	CASCRQGLGSPLHF	TGTGCCAGCTGCCGACAGGGACTCGGGTCACCCCTCCACTTT
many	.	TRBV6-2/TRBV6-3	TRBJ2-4	CASSPDRLAKNIQYF	TGTGCCAGCAGTCCTGACAGACTAGCCAAAAACATTCAGTACTTC
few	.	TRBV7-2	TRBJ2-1	CASSSQGVGEQFF	TGTGCCAGCAGCTCCCAGGGAGTCGGTGAGCAGTTCTTC
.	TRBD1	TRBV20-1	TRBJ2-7	CSAPQGSYEQYF	TGCAGTGCCCCACAGGGGTCCTACGAGCAGTACTTC
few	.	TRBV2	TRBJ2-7	CASKVSIREQYF	TGTGCCAGCAAGGTCTCCATCCGCGAGCAGTACTTC
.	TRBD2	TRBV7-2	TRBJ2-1	CASSPGLTAYNEQFF	TGTGCCAGCAGCCCGGGACTAACTGCATACAATGAGCAGTTCTTC
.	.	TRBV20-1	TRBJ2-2	CSARTFRGNTGELFF	TGCAGTGCCCGGACTTTCCGGGGCAACACCGGGGAGCTGTTTTTT
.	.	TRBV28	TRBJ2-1	CASSGFIVDEQFF	TGTGCCAGCAGTGGGTTTATAGTCGATGAGCAGTTCTTC
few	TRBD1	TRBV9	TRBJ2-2	CASSEIWQGAAGELFF	TGTGCCAGCAGCGAGATTTGGCAGGGGGCAGCCGGGGAGCTGTTTTTT
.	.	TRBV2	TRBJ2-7	CASSEIGPYEQYF	TGTGCCAGCAGTGAGATCGGGCCCTACGAGCAGTACTTC
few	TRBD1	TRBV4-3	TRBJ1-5	CASSPEKTHTGGNQPQHF	TGCGCCAGCAGCCCGGAAAAGACCCATACAGGGGGCAATCAGCCCCAGCATTTT
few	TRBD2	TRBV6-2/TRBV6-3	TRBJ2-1	CASSPLRPTSGGASSYNEQFF	TGTGCCAGCAGTCCACTCAGGCCGACTAGCGGGGGCGCGAGCTCCTACAATGAGCAGTTCTTC
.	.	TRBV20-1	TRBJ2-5	CSADGSSETQYF	TGCAGTGCAGACGGGAGTTCAGAGACCCAGTACTTC
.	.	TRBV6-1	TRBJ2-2	CASSESRSTHTGELFF	TGTGCCAGCAGTGAATCGCGGTCCACCCACACCGGGGAGCTGTTTTTT
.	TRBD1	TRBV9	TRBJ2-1	CASSARTGGRGNEQFF	TGTGCCAGCAGCGCGAGAACAGGGGGCAGGGGCAATGAGCAGTTCTTC
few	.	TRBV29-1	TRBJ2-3	CSVDGRGYTDTQYF	TGCAGCGTTGACGGACGGGGATACACAGATACGCAGTATTTT
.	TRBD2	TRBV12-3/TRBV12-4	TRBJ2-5	CASSLYGAGGPRETQYF	TGTGCCAGCAGTCTCTATGGAGCGGGAGGGCCCCGGGAGACCCAGTACTTC
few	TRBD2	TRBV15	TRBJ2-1	CATSRNSGLGDEQFF	TGTGCCACCAGCAGAAATAGCGGGCTCGGGGATGAGCAGTTCTTC
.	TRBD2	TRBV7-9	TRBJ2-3	CASSVSGGTWDTQYF	TGTGCCAGCAGCGTTAGCGGGGGCACGTGGGATACGCAGTATTTT
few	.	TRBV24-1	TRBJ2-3	CATSDPFSGEGSDTQYF	TGTGCCACCAGTGATCCCTTTAGCGGAGAAGGATCTGATACGCAGTATTTT
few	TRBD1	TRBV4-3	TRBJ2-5	CASSGQGAPGETQYF	TGCGCCAGCAGCGGGCAGGGGGCGCCGGGAGAGACCCAGTACTTC
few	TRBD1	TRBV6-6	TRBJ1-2	CASSSRDSYGYTF	TGTGCCAGCAGTTCCCGGGACAGCTATGGCTACACCTTC
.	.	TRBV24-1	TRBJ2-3	CATSDLQGSSTDTQYF	TGTGCCACCAGTGATTTACAGGGAAGCAGCACAGATACGCAGTATTTT
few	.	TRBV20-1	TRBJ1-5	CSARRAGGNQPQHF	TGCAGTGCTAGAAGGGCAGGGGGCAATCAGCCCCAGCATTTT
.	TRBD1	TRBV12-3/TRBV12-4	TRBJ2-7	CASSFNRGPSYEQYF	TGTGCCAGCAGTTTTAACAGGGGACCCTCCTACGAGCAGTACTTC
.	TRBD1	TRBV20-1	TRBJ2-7	CSARWTGGLEQYF	TGCAGTGCTAGGTGGACAGGGGGCCTCGAGCAGTACTTC
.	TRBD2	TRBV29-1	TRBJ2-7	CSVVVPGGNEQYF	TGCAGCGTTGTGGTTCCGGGAGGGAACGAGCAGTACTTC
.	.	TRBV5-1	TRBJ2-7	CASREKGSSYEQYF	TGCGCCAGCAGAGAGAAGGGGAGCTCCTACGAGCAGTACTTC
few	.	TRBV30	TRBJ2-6	CAWDSASGANVLTF	TGTGCCTGGGACAGTGCATCTGGGGCCAACGTCCTGACTTTC
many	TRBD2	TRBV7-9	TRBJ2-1	CASSSPGTSHNEQFF	TGTGCCAGCAGCTCTCCCGGGACTAGTCACAATGAGCAGTTCTTC
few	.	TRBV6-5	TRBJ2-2	CASSYSAENTGELFF	TGTGCCAGCAGTTACTCGGCAGAGAACACCGGGGAGCTGTTTTTT
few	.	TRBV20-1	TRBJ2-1	CSASNSDWTHEQFF	TGCAGTGCTAGCAACTCGGACTGGACCCATGAGCAGTTCTTC
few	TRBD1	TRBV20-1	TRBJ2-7	CSARDDTGGGYEQYF	TGCAGTGCTAGAGATGATACAGGGGGCGGCTACGAGCAGTACTTC
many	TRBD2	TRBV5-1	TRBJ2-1	CASSGGTSGYNEQFF	TGCGCCAGCAGCGGCGGGACTAGCGGTTACAATGAGCAGTTCTTC
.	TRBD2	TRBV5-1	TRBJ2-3	CASSLIAGGPKDTQYF	TGCGCCAGCAGCCTAATAGCGGGGGGGCCAAAAGATACGCAGTATTTT